Presented here are 8 T cell receptor beta chains from one specimen sequenced in a study of cytomegalovirus exposure and HLA in healthy donors. PCR involved 60 Vbeta and 13 Jbeta primers. TCRdb's table, derived via immunoSEQ multiplex PCR, lists solely in-frame clones and lacks some. Of 110,000 to 150,000 clones in the sample, about 76% were seen once. The material sequenced was PBMCs. Source of these receptors: a male donor in good health and CMV-seronegative.

The chain couples TRBV5-1 to TRBJ2-5, with D unresolved. CDR1 SGHRS and CDR2 YFSETQ come from the germline V gene. The ends were cut back, 0 bases at V and 3 bases at J, with 21 bases in the middle. The CDR3 is 18 residues long. CDR3 DNA: TGCGCCAGCAGCTTGGTGGGCCTGGGCTTCCAGAACAAAGAGACCCAGTACTTC. It codes for CASSLVGLGFQNKETQYF. Together with reference TRBV5-1 and TRBJ2-5, the CDR3 gives the full variable domain: KAGVTQTPRYLIKTRGQQVTLSCSPISGHRSVSWYQQTPGQGLQFLFEYFSETQRNKGNFPGRFSGRQFSNSRSEMNVSTLELGDSALYLCASSLVGLGFQNKETQYFGPGTRLLVL.

The chain joins TRBV6-1 to TRBJ2-7; D perhaps matches TRBD2 (5 bases). The CDR3 is 12 amino acids. Germline V gene sequence: CDR1 MNHNS, CDR2 SASEGT. The ends were cut back, 8 bases at V and 6 bases at J, with 14 bases in the middle. CDR3 nucleotides: TGTGCCAGCGGGTCGGGGTTAAGCGAGCAGTACTTC. Translation gives CASGSGLSEQYF.

The chain is built from TRBV11-2 and TRBJ2-3; possibly TRBD2 for D (6 bases). Trimming shortened V by 5 bases and J by 3 bases, and 24 bases separated the two germline ends. Germline CDR1 SGHAT, CDR2 FQNNGV. This CDR3 spans 18 amino acids. CDR3 sequence (DNA): TGTGCCAGCAGCCTGGGGGGAGACGAGGTCTTGGTAACAGATACGCAGTATTTT. It codes for CASSLGGDEVLVTDTQYF. Looking up the rest from reference TRBV11-2 and TRBJ2-3 gives the full variable domain: EAGVAQSPRYKIIEKRQSVAFWCNPISGHATLYWYQQILGQGPKLLIQFQNNGVVDDSQLPKDRFSAERLKGVDSTLKIQPAKLEDSAVYLCASSLGGDEVLVTDTQYFGPGTRLTVL.

This clone occurred once. The chain joins TRBV27 to TRBJ1-2; 7 bases match TRBD1. Germline CDR1 reads MNHEY; CDR2 reads SMNVEV (reference sequence). Trimming cost V 2 bases and J 2 bases; bases outside gene matches: 11. The CDR3 spans 17 residues. CDR3: CASSLGGDRDSNYGYTF. In nucleotides, the CDR3 is TGTGCCAGCAGTTTAGGAGGTGACAGGGACTCAAACTATGGCTACACCTTC.

The rearrangement joins TRBV14 to TRBJ2-5, with 8 bases identical to TRBD2. The DNA end is a closer match to TRBJ2-7, so the J assignment may be wrong. This CDR3 is 17 amino acids long. CDR1 and CDR2 (germline): SGHDN, FVKESK. The CDR3 nucleotides read TGTGCCAGCAGCCAAGAAAGGTCGCTAGCGGGCCTTTACGAGCAGTACTTC. It codes for CASSQERSLAGLYEQYF.

This chain joins TRBV5-1 and TRBJ2-7; TRBD1 matches at 7 bases. The J segment lost 2 bases and the V segment lost 0 bases, leaving 8 bases of the junction unmatched. Germline V CDR1 and CDR2: SGHRS, YFSETQ. The CDR3 has 16 amino acids. This CDR3 is CASSLALSGGTYEQYF. As DNA, the CDR3 is TGCGCCAGCAGCTTGGCGTTATCAGGGGGAACCTACGAGCAGTACTTC.

The genes are TRBV6-5 and TRBJ1-1, with 8 nucleotides matching TRBD1. The CDR3 length is 14 residues. The J segment lost 6 bases and the V segment lost 4 bases, leaving 7 bases of the junction unmatched. From germline, CDR1 is MNHEY and CDR2 SVGAGI. In DNA form, the CDR3 reads TGTGCCAGCAGTTTCGGACAGGGATCTGCTGAAGCTTTCTTT. This translates into CASSFGQGSAEAFF.

This chain uses TRBV5-1 with TRBJ1-1; D gene unclear. V was cut by 4 bases and J by 2 bases, with 15 bases left in between. Germline V CDR1 and CDR2: SGHRS, YFSETQ. The CDR3 has 15 amino acids. CDR3 region: CASSPAGGINTEAFF. The CDR3 DNA follows: TGCGCCAGCAGCCCGGCAGGTGGAATAAACACTGAAGCTTTCTTT.